Listed here are 17 T cell receptor beta chains from one sample, sequenced in a study of control samples from healthy donors and cancer patients. This table comes from immunoSEQ multiplex PCR, and its TCRdb copy is limited to in-frame clones, with some not included. This sample has 170,000 or so clones, with approximately 92% found just once. What was sequenced was blood. The source of these receptors is a young man in good health.

The rearrangement links TRBV11-3 to TRBJ1-3; no clear D. Germline V lookup: CDR1 SGHNT, CDR2 YENEEA. Trimming cost V 8 bases and J 0 bases, with 5 bases left between them. The CDR3 runs to 12 residues. The CDR3 loop reads CASADSGNTIYF. As DNA, the CDR3 is TGTGCCAGCGCGGACTCTGGAAACACCATATATTTT.

The rearrangement joins TRBV28 to TRBJ2-1, with 7 bases that match TRBD2. With V trimmed by 5 bases and J by 0 bases, 7 bases remained unmatched. The CDR3 contains 16 residues. The V gene's germline CDR1 is MDHEN and CDR2 SYDVKM. CDR3 in amino acids: CASSVTSYFSYNEQFF. The DNA of the CDR3 is TGTGCCAGCAGTGTGACTAGCTACTTCTCCTACAATGAGCAGTTCTTC.

The J gene is TRBJ1-5, the V gene TRBV19; D possibly corresponds to TRBD1 (5 bases). CDR1 and CDR2 from the germline V gene are LNHDA and SQIVND (reference sequence). The length of the CDR3 is 16 residues. Trimming left V 3 bases short and J 10 bases short, with 22 bases between. The CDR3 reads CASSIKTREGPNPQHF. The DNA for the CDR3 is TGTGCCAGTAGTATTAAAACTCGGGAGGGACCGAACCCCCAGCATTTT.

The chain joins TRBV18 to TRBJ2-7, with D perhaps TRBD1 (6 bases). From germline, CDR1 is KGHSH and CDR2 LQKENI. This CDR3 comprises 16 residues. V lost 0 bases and J 5 bases, leaving 17 bases between the germline ends. Written as DNA, the CDR3 is TGTGCCAGCTCACCACCGGGAACAGGGTCAGTCCACGAGCAGTACTTC. The encoded protein is CASSPPGTGSVHEQYF.

In this sample, this clone turned up a few times. The J gene is TRBJ1-6, the V gene TRBV4-1, with no clear D. The CDR3 extends over 14 amino acids. Trimming stripped 1 base from V and 7 bases from J, with 8 bases between. CDR1 is MGHRA and CDR2 is YSYEKL in the germline V gene. Here the CDR3 DNA reads TGCGCCAGCAGCCAAGGTGGCGGAAATTCACCCCTCCACTTT. This encodes CASSQGGGNSPLHF.

This chain joins TRBV13 and TRBJ2-7; D may correspond to TRBD1 or TRBD2 (5 bases each). The CDR3 length is 16 residues. Germline CDR1 and CDR2: PRHDT and FYEKMQ (reference sequence). Trimming stripped 4 bases from V and 2 bases from J, with 18 bases between. The CDR3 reads CASSSVYTGTTYEQYF. In DNA, the CDR3 is TGTGCCAGCAGCTCCGTTTATACCGGGACCACCTACGAGCAGTACTTC.

The V and J genes are TRBV6-5 and TRBJ2-7; D might be TRBD1 (6 bases). The germline V and J ends were trimmed by 5 bases and 3 bases, with 14 bases remaining between them. The germline CDR1 and CDR2 sequences are MNHEY and SVGAGI. CDR3 length: 14 residues. The CDR3 DNA reads as TGTGCCAGCAGTCGGATCGACAGGATCTACGAGCAGTACTTC. Its protein is CASSRIDRIYEQYF.

The chain uses TRBV5-4 and TRBJ1-2; 9 nucleotides line up with TRBD1. Unmatched junction bases numbered 3, after V lost 0 bases and J lost 3 bases. The germline V gene has CDR1 SGHNT and CDR2 YYREEE (reference sequence). CDR3 length equals 15 residues. CDR3 protein: CASSLDGQGYYGYTF. The CDR3 region has the DNA TGTGCCAGCAGCTTGGATGGACAGGGGTACTATGGCTACACCTTC.

This chain connects TRBV30 to TRBJ1-3; D is undetermined. The CDR3 extends over 13 amino acids. Germline V CDR1 and CDR2: GTSNPN, SVGIG (reference sequence). The ends were cut back, 0 bases at V and 2 bases at J, with 5 bases in the middle. The DNA for the CDR3 is TGTGCCTGGAGTGTAACAGCTGGAAACACCATATATTTT. Protein product: CAWSVTAGNTIYF.

V usage is TRBV7-3 and J usage is TRBJ2-7; possible D gene TRBD2, 6 bases. V lost 5 bases to trimming and J lost 6 bases, with 14 bases between them. CDR1 is SGHTA and CDR2 is FQGTGA in the germline V gene. The CDR3 runs 13 residues. This CDR3 reads CASSPSGVREQYF. The CDR3 DNA sequence: TGTGCCAGCAGCCCCTCGGGGGTCCGCGAGCAGTACTTC.

The rearrangement links TRBV9 to TRBJ2-7, with D unclear. Germline V gene lookup returns CDR1 SGDLS and CDR2 YYNGEE. V was pared by 0 bases and J by 3 bases, with 7 bases between. This CDR3 has 13 residues. CDR3 sequence: CASSVGAHYEQYF. The CDR3 DNA follows: TGTGCCAGCAGCGTAGGGGCCCACTACGAGCAGTACTTC.

This clone appeared a single time. V gene TRBV29-1 combines with J gene TRBJ1-3; 9 nucleotides line up with TRBD1. Germline V gene lookup returns CDR1 SQVTM and CDR2 ANQGSEA. The V and J ends lost 5 bases and 1 base, in that order; junction bases with no gene match: 9. The length of the CDR3 is 16 residues. CDR3 region: CSVSVTGTGSGNTIYF. DNA for the CDR3: TGCAGCGTTAGCGTTACCGGGACAGGGTCTGGAAACACCATATATTTT.

The chain carries TRBV3-1 (or the pseudogene TRBV3-2) and TRBJ2-7, with D possibly TRBD1 on 5 matching bases. In germline, CDR1 is LGHDT, CDR2 YNNKEL (reference sequence). CDR3 size: 12 residues. Trimming pared 5 bases from V and 6 bases from J, leaving 11 bases between. The CDR3 protein is CASSRTLGEQYF. The CDR3 DNA is TGTGCCAGCAGCAGGACATTAGGCGAGCAGTACTTC.

The J gene is TRBJ2-7, the V gene TRBV4-1, with TRBD2 identical over 8 bases. The V gene's germline CDR1 is MGHRA and CDR2 YSYEKL. V dropped 2 bases and J dropped 2; count of bases not matched to a gene: 5. The CDR3 has 15 residues. Written as DNA, the CDR3 is TGCGCCAGCAGCCAAACGGGGGGGGCGACCTACGAGCAGTACTTC. Translating it yields CASSQTGGATYEQYF.

In its sample, this clone was seen once. The chain couples TRBV3-1 (or the pseudogene TRBV3-2) to TRBJ2-5; the D is unclear. The CDR3 totals 11 residues. Germline V CDR1 and CDR2: LGHDT, YNNKEL (reference sequence). V lost 4 bases and J 2 bases, leaving 2 bases between the germline ends. The CDR3 nucleotides read TGTGCCAGCAGCCTACAAGAGACCCAGTACTTC. Translation: CASSLQETQYF.

The chain joins TRBV4-1 to TRBJ2-6; D not resolved. Germline V gene lookup returns CDR1 MGHRA and CDR2 YSYEKL. The CDR3 is 14 amino acids. Trimming shortened V by 1 base and J by 1 base, and 2 bases separated the two germline ends. This CDR3 is CASSQASGANVLTF. The DNA of the CDR3 is TGCGCCAGCAGCCAAGCGTCTGGGGCCAACGTCCTGACTTTC.

The DNA of the CDR3 is TGTGCCAGCAGCCAAGGACTAGCGCTAGCGGGGGGGTTGAGCTCCTACAATGAGCAGTTCTTC. Translation: CASSQGLALAGGLSSYNEQFF. This chain joins TRBV4-2 and TRBJ2-1, with 12 bases aligning to TRBD2. The CDR3 totals 21 residues. From germline, CDR1 is LGHNA and CDR2 YNFKEQ. With V trimmed by 1 base and J by 0 bases, 13 bases remained unmatched.